Shown below are 27 T cell receptor beta chains from a single sample sequenced in a study of cytomegalovirus exposure and HLA in healthy donors. Both 60 Vbeta primers and 13 Jbeta primers went into the PCR. Sequenced by immunoSEQ multiplex PCR; TCRdb stores in-frame clones only, minus some. The repertoire includes tens of thousands of clones, around 80% of them detected once, and 4.4% sits in the top ten. Input material: PBMCs. The receptors derive from a male donor in good health and CMV-seropositive.

Here the CDR3 DNA reads TGCAGCGTCACCGGGACAAAGGATGGCTACACCTTC. Residues: CSVTGTKDGYTF. The rearrangement links TRBV29-1 to TRBJ1-2, with D perhaps matching TRBD1 (6 bases). The germline gives CDR1 SQVTM, CDR2 ANQGSEA. This CDR3 comprises 12 residues. V was cut by 6 bases and J by 6 bases, with 14 bases left in between.

The chain is built from TRBV19 and TRBJ2-7; tentatively, D is TRBD1 (6 bases). This CDR3 comprises 16 residues. Trimming cost V 3 bases and J 0 bases, with 15 bases left between them. CDR1 LNHDA and CDR2 SQIVND come from the germline V gene (reference sequence). This CDR3 reads CASSIGQGKSSYEQYF. The CDR3 DNA reads TGTGCCAGTAGTATTGGGCAGGGGAAGAGCTCCTACGAGCAGTACTTC.

The V gene is TRBV28, the J gene TRBJ1-5; D uncertain. This CDR3 spans 15 amino acids. CDR1 and CDR2 from the germline V gene are MDHEN and SYDVKM. Between the trimmed V and J ends, which lost 6 bases and 10 bases, there was a span of 22 bases. CDR3 protein: CASRRAVINTQPQHF. The CDR3 DNA reads TGTGCCAGCAGGCGGGCCGTTATAAACACCCAACCCCAGCATTTT.

The rearrangement joins TRBV29-1 to TRBJ1-3; TRBD1 agrees at 7 bases. Germline V gives CDR1 SQVTM, CDR2 ANQGSEA. V was clipped by 6 bases and J by 4 bases; unmatched bases: 3. The CDR3 covers 12 residues. DNA of the CDR3: TGCAGCGTGACGGGACAGGGAAACACCATATATTTT. Encoded protein: CSVTGQGNTIYF.

This rearrangement joins TRBV5-4 to TRBJ2-5; 13 bases match TRBD2. The CDR3 has 17 residues. The ends lost 0 bases at V and 1 base at J; junction bases unmatched: 3. The germline CDR1 and CDR2 sequences are SGHNT and YYREEE (reference sequence). Written as DNA, the CDR3 is TGTGCCAGCAGCTTGGGACTAGCGGGAGGTTTCCAAGAGACCCAGTACTTC. Amino acid sequence: CASSLGLAGGFQETQYF.

The chain combines TRBV18 with TRBJ1-6; D is possibly TRBD1 (6 bases). The CDR3 has 16 amino acids. CDR1 is KGHSH and CDR2 is LQKENI in the germline V gene. V dropped 6 bases and J dropped 5 bases, with 17 bases sitting between them. The CDR3 coding sequence is TGTGCCAGCTCCCGTGATAGGACAGTCGATAATTCACCCCTCCACTTT. Translated, it gives CASSRDRTVDNSPLHF.

This clone has only a few counts. The J gene is TRBJ2-3, the V gene TRBV5-4; TRBD2 matches 8 bases. Germline CDR1 is SGHNT and CDR2 is YYREEE (reference sequence). This CDR3 has 16 residues. V gave up 7 bases and J gave up 6 bases; unmatched junction bases: 16. The CDR3 reads CASLPRTSSVSDTQYF. CDR3 nucleotide sequence: TGTGCCAGCCTTCCTCGGACTAGCTCCGTTTCTGATACGCAGTATTTT.

V and J are TRBV7-2 and TRBJ2-2, with 11 bases that match TRBD2. Germline lookup yields CDR1 SGHTA and CDR2 FQGNSA. Trimming at V came to 1 base and at J to 6 bases, leaving 1 base not matched to a gene. CDR3 length equals 15 residues. The CDR3 is CASSLVAGGAGELFF. In DNA form, the CDR3 reads TGTGCCAGCAGCTTAGTAGCGGGAGGGGCCGGGGAGCTGTTTTTT.

The rearrangement joins TRBV27 to TRBJ2-7, with D unresolved. The V gene's germline CDR1 is MNHEY and CDR2 SMNVEV (reference sequence). Between the trimmed V and J ends, which lost 7 bases and 2 bases, there was a span of 12 bases. The CDR3 is 13 amino acids. The CDR3 DNA reads TGTGCCAGCAAGCCCTCCCGCACCTACGAGCAGTACTTC. Translating it yields CASKPSRTYEQYF.

The genes are TRBV27 and TRBJ1-3, with no clear D. This CDR3 is 13 amino acids long. Trimming stripped 0 bases from V and 4 bases from J, with 4 bases between. Per germline, CDR1 MNHEY and CDR2 SMNVEV (reference sequence). CDR3 region: CASSLSGGNTIYF. CDR3 sequence (DNA): TGTGCCAGCAGTTTATCGGGCGGAAACACCATATATTTT.

This rearrangement joins TRBV15 to TRBJ2-3; TRBD2 matches at 12 bases. The CDR3 is 17 amino acids. Germline CDR1 is LNHNV and CDR2 is YYDKDF (reference sequence). Unmatched junction bases numbered 9, after V lost 3 bases and J lost 5 bases. The CDR3 spells CATSRPSSGGAIDTQYF. CDR3 DNA sequence: TGTGCCACCAGCAGGCCTTCTAGCGGGGGGGCCATAGATACGCAGTATTTT.

The V gene is TRBV28, the J gene TRBJ1-2; 7 bases are shared with TRBD1. From germline, CDR1 is MDHEN and CDR2 SYDVKM. V trimming: 6 bases; J trimming: 2 bases; junction bases outside the gene matches: 9. This CDR3 spans 15 amino acids. Here the CDR3 reads CASRTRQGGNYGYTF. The DNA for the CDR3 is TGTGCCAGCAGGACAAGACAGGGTGGAAACTATGGCTACACCTTC.

The rearrangement joins TRBV5-4 to TRBJ2-1; 14 bases are a match to TRBD2. CDR1 and CDR2 from the germline V gene are SGHNT and YYREEE (reference sequence). Losses at the gene ends were 1 base for V and 6 bases for J; bases not matched to a gene: 9. This CDR3 comprises 18 residues. CDR3 sequence reads: CASSLPGLAGEEGNEQFF. CDR3 in DNA: TGTGCCAGCAGCTTGCCGGGACTAGCGGGAGAAGAGGGCAATGAGCAGTTCTTC.

Here the CDR3 DNA reads TGTGCTAGTGGTTTGGGCAGGGGGCCCTATGAAAAACTGTTTTTT. It specifies CASGLGRGPYEKLFF. The chain joins TRBV12-5 to TRBJ1-4, with 8 nucleotides matching TRBD1. V trimming: 1 base; J trimming: 6 bases; junction bases outside the gene matches: 4. CDR1 is LGHNT and CDR2 is FRNRAP in the germline V gene. The CDR3 loop spans 15 amino acids.

J is TRBJ1-5 and V is TRBV28, with TRBD1 identical over 7 bases. The CDR3 has 16 residues. In germline, CDR1 is MDHEN, CDR2 SYDVKM. J lost 6 bases, V lost 4 bases, and 12 bases had no gene match. DNA of the CDR3: TGTGCCAGCAGTTCTGCAGGACAGGTTGGTGTTCAGCCCCAGCATTTT. It translates to CASSSAGQVGVQPQHF.

V usage is TRBV27 and J usage is TRBJ2-2; D unresolved. Per germline, CDR1 MNHEY and CDR2 SMNVEV (reference sequence). This CDR3 spans 13 amino acids. V lost 3 bases to trimming and J lost 6 bases, with 8 bases between them. CDR3 region: CASSFNAAGELFF. CDR3 sequence (DNA): TGTGCCAGCAGTTTTAACGCAGCCGGGGAGCTGTTTTTT.

The chain is built from TRBV6-1 and TRBJ1-1; the match to TRBD1 covers 7 bases. The CDR3 runs to 15 residues. The V gene end was trimmed by 3 bases and the J gene end by 0 bases; junction bases not matched to a gene: 4. In germline, CDR1 is MNHNS, CDR2 SASEGT. The CDR3 is CASSDPGQMNTEAFF. The CDR3 DNA is TGTGCCAGCAGTGACCCGGGACAGATGAACACTGAAGCTTTCTTT.

This rearrangement joins TRBV7-2 to TRBJ2-1; TRBD2 might be the D (6 bases). Germline CDR1 reads SGHTA; CDR2 reads FQGNSA. V was shortened by 2 bases and J by 6 bases, with 17 bases between the two germline ends. This CDR3 spans 16 amino acids. The DNA for the CDR3 is TGTGCCAGCAGCTTACCGTCGGGACTCGCCTCCAATGAGCAGTTCTTC. It codes for CASSLPSGLASNEQFF.

The rearrangement links TRBV5-5 to TRBJ2-5, with 7 nucleotides matching TRBD2. Losses at the gene ends were 4 bases for V and 5 bases for J; bases not matched to a gene: 14. CDR1 and CDR2 from the germline V gene are SGHKS and YYEKEE (reference sequence). CDR3 length: 16 residues. As DNA, the CDR3 is TGTGCCAGCAGCCCCAGCGGGATATGGGATGGGGAGACCCAGTACTTC. Its protein is CASSPSGIWDGETQYF.

The chain employs TRBV11-2 and TRBJ2-1; D unclear. The V gene lost 6 bases and the J gene lost 7 bases, with 7 bases spanning the gap. The germline V gene has CDR1 SGHAT and CDR2 FQNNGV. The CDR3 is 11 residues long. The CDR3 DNA reads as TGTGCCAGCAGAGTTGCGAATGAGCAGTTCTTC. It codes for CASRVANEQFF. The whole variable domain, filled in from reference TRBV11-2 and TRBJ2-1, reads EAGVAQSPRYKIIEKRQSVAFWCNPISGHATLYWYQQILGQGPKLLIQFQNNGVVDDSQLPKDRFSAERLKGVDSTLKIQPAKLEDSAVYLCASRVANEQFFGPGTRLTVL.

The V call is TRBV7-3, the J call TRBJ2-7; D is undetermined. Germline CDR1 SGHTA, CDR2 FQGTGA. CDR3 size: 13 residues. Trimming pared 1 base from V and 4 bases from J, leaving 8 bases between. This CDR3 is CASSLIPGYEQYF. CDR3 in DNA: TGTGCCAGCAGCTTAATCCCCGGTTACGAGCAGTACTTC.

This clone is a singleton in its sample. V is TRBV6-6 and J is TRBJ2-5; 11 nucleotides agree with TRBD2. Germline lookup yields CDR1 MNHNY and CDR2 SVGAGI (reference sequence). After removal of 2 bases from V and 11 bases from J, the junction contained 13 bases not matched to a gene. This CDR3 is built from 16 residues. The DNA of the CDR3 is TGTGCCAGCAGTTACAGCCCCGGGACTAGCGGATATGAGCAGTACTTC. This codes for CASSYSPGTSGYEQYF.

V usage is TRBV18 and J usage is TRBJ1-1, with D maybe TRBD1 (5 bases). The CDR3 has 16 residues. V was pared by 6 bases and J by 1 base, with 18 bases between. CDR1 is KGHSH, CDR2 LQKENI, per germline. DNA of the CDR3: TGTGCCAGCTCGCAGACCCTTACAGGAAAGAACACTGAAGCTTTCTTT. Residues: CASSQTLTGKNTEAFF.

The chain has TRBV2 and TRBJ2-4, with 7 bases fitting TRBD1. The CDR3 contains 16 residues. The V segment lost 8 bases and the J segment 3 bases; nucleotides outside the gene matches: 13. CDR1 is SNHLY and CDR2 is FYNNEI in the germline V gene. The CDR3 bases are TGTGCCAGCCGCCGACAGGGCAGGAATGGCAAAAACATTCAGTACTTC. Translation: CASRRQGRNGKNIQYF.

This chain uses TRBV6-6 with TRBJ1-5, with D maybe TRBD1 (6 bases). Germline-derived CDR1 and CDR2 are MNHNY and SVGAGI (reference sequence). With 2 bases removed from V and 4 bases from J, the gap between germline ends came to 12 bases. The CDR3 is 15 amino acids. In DNA, the CDR3 is TGTGCCAGCAGTTACGTAGACGGGACAAATCAGCCCCAGCATTTT. Its translation is CASSYVDGTNQPQHF.

The gene calls are TRBV4-1 and TRBJ1-2; maybe TRBD1 (5 bases). Germline V gene data show CDR1 as MGHRA and CDR2 as YSYEKL. This CDR3 comprises 17 residues. The V end was cut by 4 bases, the J end by 0 bases, with 18 bases between. The CDR3 DNA sequence: TGCGCCAGCAGCCTTCTAACGATGCGGGGGGCTAACTATGGCTACACCTTC. Its translation is CASSLLTMRGANYGYTF.

This clone was seen only once. The chain couples TRBV6-6 to TRBJ2-5; no clear D. The J call is doubtful: the DNA matches TRBJ2-7 better. This CDR3 region has 14 residues. The germline V gene has CDR1 MNHNY and CDR2 SVGAGI (reference sequence). CDR3 sequence reads: CASSYHPRSYEQYF. In DNA form, the CDR3 reads TGTGCCAGCAGTTACCACCCCCGCTCCTACGAGCAGTACTTC.